A selection of T cell receptor beta chains follows, all from one sample in a study of blood T cell repertoires in COVID-19. Assay: immunoSEQ multiplex PCR; the TCRdb copy retains only in-frame clones and omits some. The table records approximately 140,000 clones, 84% of them present only once. The sequenced sample was PBMCs or T cells enriched from blood (not recorded which). The receptors were sampled from a woman between 50 and 59 years old who had been exposed to COVID-19. Each CDR3 is given with its conserved first and last residue. D genes are given only for firm matches.

>TRBD1|TRBV19|TRBJ1-2|15
TGTGCCAGTAGTATAACGAGACAGGGGCTTAGTGGCTACACCTTC
CASSITRQGLSGYTF
>.|TRBV7-3|TRBJ2-5|15
TGTGCCAGCAGCCCTGGGAGGGGGATCCAAGAGACCCAGTACTTC
CASSPGRGIQETQYF
>.|TRBV15|TRBJ2-1|14
TGTGCCACCAGCAGAGATCTTAGGCGGTCTGAGCAGTTCTTC
CATSRDLRRSEQFF
>.|TRBV12-3/TRBV12-4|TRBJ1-1|12
TGTGCCAGCAGTCAACAGGGCATTGAAGCTTTCTTT
CASSQQGIEAFF
>.|TRBV19|TRBJ1-3|17
TGTGCCAGTAGGAGTACCCTTGGGGGGTTTGGTGGAAACACCATATATTTT
CASRSTLGGFGGNTIYF
>TRBD1|TRBV7-2|TRBJ2-3|17
TGTGCCAGCAGCTCGCCCCGACAGGGGCCTAGCACAGATACGCAGTATTTT
CASSSPRQGPSTDTQYF
>.|TRBV19|TRBJ2-5|13
TGTGCCAGTAGTGCCCAGACATACGGGACCCAGTACTTC
CASSAQTYGTQYF
>.|TRBV5-4|TRBJ2-5|16
TGTGCCAGCAGCTTGGCGGCCAGAGCGTACCAAGAGACCCAGTACTTC
CASSLAARAYQETQYF
>.|TRBV2|TRBJ1-3|12
TGTGCCAGCACTCCCCCCCGGAACACCATATATTTT
CASTPPRNTIYF
>TRBD2|TRBV5-4|TRBJ2-7|15
TGTGCCAGCAGCCGCGCTACCGGGAGGGTTAACGAGCAGTACTTC
CASSRATGRVNEQYF
>.|TRBV18|TRBJ2-5|15
TGTGCCAGCTCGCCCGCTGGGGGGACCCAAGAGACCCAGTACTTC
CASSPAGGTQETQYF
>.|TRBV5-6|TRBJ2-1|12
TGTGCCAGCAGTAGAGCTAGGAATGAGCAGTTCTTC
CASSRARNEQFF
>.|TRBV7-3|TRBJ1-1|15
TGTGCCAGCAGCTTAATGGGGCAAATGAACACTGAAGCTTTCTTT
CASSLMGQMNTEAFF
>.|TRBV6-4|TRBJ2-3|16
TGTGCCAGCACCCCAGGAGGGAATTTTGGGACAGATACGCAGTATTTT
CASTPGGNFGTDTQYF
>.|TRBV5-4|TRBJ1-1|15
TGTGCCAGCAGCTTCGGGGTTGGGGGGAGGACAGAAGCTTTCTTT
CASSFGVGGRTEAFF
>.|TRBV10-2|TRBJ1-5|14
TGCGCCAGCAGTAACCGGGGTCGCAATCAGCCCCAGCATTTT
CASSNRGRNQPQHF
>TRBD2|TRBV11-3|TRBJ2-1|14
TGTGCCAGCAGCTTAGGCGCTAGCGGAGATGAGCAGTTCTTC
CASSLGASGDEQFF
>TRBD1|TRBV29-1|TRBJ2-7|13
TGCAGCGCTGAGGAGGGGACAGGGGATGAGCAGTACTTC
CSAEEGTGDEQYF
>TRBD1|TRBV12-5|TRBJ2-7|18
TGTGCTAGTGGTTTGACGACCGGACAGGGCCTTTACCCCAGGGAGCAGTACTTC
CASGLTTGQGLYPREQYF
>TRBD2|TRBV2|TRBJ2-2|19
TGTGCCAGCAGAGGGTACCGGGGGACTAGCGGGATCAGCACCGGGGAGCTGTTTTTT
CASRGYRGTSGISTGELFF
>TRBD1|TRBV27|TRBJ2-7|15
TGTGCCAGCAGTTTAGTTGGACAGGGGGCTTACGAGCAGTACTTC
CASSLVGQGAYEQYF
>TRBD1|TRBV29-1|TRBJ1-2|14
TGCAGCGTCCCCCGGACAGGGGTGGTCGGTGGCTACACCTTC
CSVPRTGVVGGYTF
>.|TRBV5-1|TRBJ2-7|17
TGCGCCAGCAGCGGAGGCCTTGGAGCGGGCCAAACCTACGAGCAGTACTTC
CASSGGLGAGQTYEQYF
>.|TRBV7-2|TRBJ2-7|12
TGTGCCAGCAGCTGGGACTTCTACGAGCAGTACTTC
CASSWDFYEQYF